This TCR beta chain was found in a study of T cell responses to AZD1222 COVID-19 vaccine. Looking at the study overall: Second-dose timings of about 4 or about 12 weeks were pooled.

CDR1 and CDR2 (germline): LGHDT, YNNKEL (reference sequence). The CDR3 length is 16 residues. Trimming took 4 bases from V and 5 from J, leaving 21 bases between them. Method: immunoSEQ multiplex PCR; TCRdb's copy keeps in-frame clones and lacks some. The sample gives approximately 180,000 clones, about 91% of which show up once; approximately 7.7% is in the top ten. The V and J genes are TRBV3-1 (or the pseudogene TRBV3-2) and TRBJ2-7; D may be TRBD2 (6 bases). This sequence originates from an adult in good health. Here the sequenced sample was peripheral blood, taken on day 0 of AZD1222 vaccination. CDR3 sequence (DNA): TGTGCCAGCAGCCCCTCAGCGAGCGGGCCTGCCAACGAGCAGTACTTC. Amino acid sequence: CASSPSASGPANEQYF.